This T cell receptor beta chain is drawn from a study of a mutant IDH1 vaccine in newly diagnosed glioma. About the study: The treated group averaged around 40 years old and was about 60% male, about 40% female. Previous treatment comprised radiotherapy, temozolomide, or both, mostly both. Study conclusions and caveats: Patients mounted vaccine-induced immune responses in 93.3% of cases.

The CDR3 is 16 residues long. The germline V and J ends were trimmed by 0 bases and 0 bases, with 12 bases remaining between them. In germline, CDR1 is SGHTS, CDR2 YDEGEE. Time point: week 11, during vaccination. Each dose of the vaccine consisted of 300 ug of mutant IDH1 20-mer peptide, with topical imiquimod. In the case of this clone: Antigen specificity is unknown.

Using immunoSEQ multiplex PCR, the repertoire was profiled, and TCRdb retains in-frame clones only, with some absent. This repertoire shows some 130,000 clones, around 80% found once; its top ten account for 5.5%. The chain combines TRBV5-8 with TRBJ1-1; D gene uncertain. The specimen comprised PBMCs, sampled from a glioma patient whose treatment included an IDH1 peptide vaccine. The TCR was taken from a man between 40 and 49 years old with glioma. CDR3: CASSLVVGALNTEAFF. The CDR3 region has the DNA TGTGCCAGCAGCTTGGTGGTGGGAGCCTTGAACACTGAAGCTTTCTTT.